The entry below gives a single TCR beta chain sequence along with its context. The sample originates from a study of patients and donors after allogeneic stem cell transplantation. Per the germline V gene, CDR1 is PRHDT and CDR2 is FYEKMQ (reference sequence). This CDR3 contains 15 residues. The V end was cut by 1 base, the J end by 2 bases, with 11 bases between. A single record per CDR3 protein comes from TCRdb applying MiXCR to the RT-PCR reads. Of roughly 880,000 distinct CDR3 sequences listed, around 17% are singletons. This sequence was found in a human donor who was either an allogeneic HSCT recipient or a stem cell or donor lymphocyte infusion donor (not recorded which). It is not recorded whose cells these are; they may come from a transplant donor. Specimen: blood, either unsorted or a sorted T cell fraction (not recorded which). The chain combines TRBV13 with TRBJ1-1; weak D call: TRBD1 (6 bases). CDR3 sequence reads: CASSLEGEGNTEAFF. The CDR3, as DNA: TGTGCCAGCAGCTTAGAGGGGGAGGGAAACACTGAAGCTTTCTTT.